The 26 T cell receptor beta chains in this list originate from one sample, sequenced in a study of cytomegalovirus exposure and HLA in healthy donors. The PCR contained 60 Vbeta and 13 Jbeta primers. This table comes from immunoSEQ multiplex PCR, and its TCRdb copy is limited to in-frame clones, with some not included. In all, the sample yields over 150,000 clones. The sample consisted of PBMCs. The receptor set was obtained from a boy under 18 in good health and CMV-seronegative.

This chain joins TRBV30 and TRBJ1-1; D is perhaps TRBD1 (5 bases). The V end lost 8 bases, the J end lost 3 bases, and 19 bases lay between the germline ends. The CDR3 is made up of 14 amino acids. The V gene's germline CDR1 is GTSNPN and CDR2 SVGIG (reference sequence). CDR3 DNA sequence: TGTGCCCATGATCGGACAAGGGGATACACTGAAGCTTTCTTT. This sequence encodes CAHDRTRGYTEAFF. Full variable domain (outside the CDR3, taken from reference TRBV30 and TRBJ1-1): SQTIHQWPATLVQPVGSPLSLECTVEGTSNPNLYWYRQAAGRGLQLLFYSVGIGQISSEVPQNLSASRPQDRQFILSSKKLLLSDSGFYLCAHDRTRGYTEAFFGQGTRLTVV.

The V gene is TRBV18, the J gene TRBJ2-4, with a tentative D call TRBD2 (6 bases). From germline, CDR1 is KGHSH and CDR2 LQKENI. The CDR3 length is 10 residues. V shed 8 bases and J shed 7 bases, with 6 bases lying between them. Here the CDR3 reads CASAGNIQYF. Here the CDR3 DNA reads TGTGCCAGCGCGGGGAACATTCAGTACTTC.

The chain employs TRBV27 and TRBJ2-1; 13 bases fit TRBD2. This CDR3 spans 19 amino acids. Germline V gene sequence: CDR1 MNHEY, CDR2 SMNVEV (reference sequence). V shed 6 bases, J shed 4 bases, and the junction held 15 bases outside the gene matches. CDR3 region: CASRKLRGGLAGPYNEQFF. The CDR3 nucleotides are TGTGCCAGCAGAAAGCTAAGGGGGGGACTAGCGGGGCCATACAATGAGCAGTTCTTC.

The rearrangement uses TRBV10-3 and TRBJ1-1; D unclear. Germline CDR1 reads ENHRY; CDR2 reads SYGVKD. The length of the CDR3 is 13 residues. Trimming pared 4 bases from V and 1 base from J, leaving 7 bases between. For the CDR3, the DNA is TGTGCCATCAGTGCACGGGAGAACACTGAAGCTTTCTTT. The encoded protein is CAISARENTEAFF.

The genes are TRBV19 and TRBJ1-4; possible D gene TRBD1, 5 bases. Germline V CDR1 and CDR2: LNHDA, SQIVND (reference sequence). The CDR3 consists of 13 residues. The CDR3 DNA follows: TGTGCTTCCAGGGCTAGGGCTAATGAAAAACTGTTTTTT. Translated: CASRARANEKLFF.

The chain employs TRBV5-4 and TRBJ1-1; D not resolved. Germline V CDR1 and CDR2: SGHNT, YYREEE (reference sequence). CDR3 length: 14 residues. Trimming stripped 2 bases from V and 1 base from J, with 9 bases between. CDR3 in amino acids: CASSFGFPNTEAFF. CDR3 coding DNA: TGTGCCAGCAGCTTCGGGTTTCCGAACACTGAAGCTTTCTTT.

This rearrangement joins TRBV6-4 to TRBJ2-3, with 7 bases identical to TRBD1. Losses at the gene ends were 0 bases for V and 4 bases for J; bases not matched to a gene: 7. The CDR3 has 16 amino acids. In germline, CDR1 is MRHNA, CDR2 SNTAGT. The CDR3 region has the DNA TGTGCCAGCAGTGACTCCTCCAGAACAGGGGCAGATACGCAGTATTTT. It encodes CASSDSSRTGADTQYF.

The J gene is TRBJ2-5, the V gene TRBV5-1, with 10 bases aligning to TRBD2. J gave up 5 bases and V 1 base, and 8 bases lay outside the gene matches. This CDR3 comprises 16 residues. The germline gives CDR1 SGHRS, CDR2 YFSETQ. CDR3 nucleotide sequence: TGCGCCAGCAGCTTGCAGCGGGGGGGCCTGGTGGAGACCCAGTACTTC. Translation gives CASSLQRGGLVETQYF.

V usage is TRBV5-1 and J usage is TRBJ1-2; 7 nucleotides align to TRBD1. Germline loops: CDR1 SGHRS, CDR2 YFSETQ. This CDR3 is 13 amino acids long. With 4 bases clipped from V and 4 bases from J, the junction kept 4 bases outside the gene matches. The CDR3 coding sequence is TGCGCCAGCAGCCCGGGACAGCTCTATGGCTACACCTTC. Its translation is CASSPGQLYGYTF.

CDR3 sequence reads: CASSLDRGYEQYF. The CDR3 nucleotides are TGTGCCAGCAGCTTAGACAGGGGCTACGAGCAGTACTTC. V usage is TRBV11-1 and J usage is TRBJ2-7; 7 bases map to TRBD1. V shed 1 base and J 3 bases; nucleotides not matched to a gene: 0. This CDR3 spans 13 amino acids. The V gene's germline CDR1 is SGHAT and CDR2 FQDESV (reference sequence).

This sequence joins TRBV7-6 and TRBJ2-3; TRBD1 is a possible D gene (5 bases). Between the trimmed V and J ends, which lost 5 bases and 4 bases, there was a span of 13 bases. The CDR3 is made up of 14 amino acids. Germline V gene data show CDR1 as SGHVS and CDR2 as FNYEAQ. The CDR3: CASSNPRVADTQYF. DNA for the CDR3: TGTGCCAGCAGCAACCCCAGGGTGGCAGATACGCAGTATTTT.

CDR3 sequence reads: CASSYGVTRQETQYF. Written as DNA, the CDR3 is TGTGCCAGCAGTTACGGAGTTACCAGACAAGAGACCCAGTACTTC. V and J are TRBV6-5 and TRBJ2-5; no clear D gene. CDR1 and CDR2 (germline): MNHEY, SVGAGI. V was clipped by 2 bases and J by 2 bases, with 12 bases between them. This CDR3 is 15 amino acids long.

The rearrangement links TRBV2 to TRBJ1-1, with a possible D match to TRBD1 (5 bases). Trimming shortened V by 8 bases and J by 3 bases, and 22 bases separated the two germline ends. This CDR3 is built from 16 residues. CDR1 is SNHLY, CDR2 FYNNEI, per germline. This chain's CDR3 is CASGGSWVRADTEAFF. The CDR3 nucleotides read TGTGCCAGCGGGGGGAGTTGGGTAAGGGCCGACACTGAAGCTTTCTTT.

The chain links TRBV7-8 to TRBJ1-1; no clear D gene. Trimming removed 2 bases from V and 1 base from J, with 20 bases in between. Germline CDR1 is SGHVS and CDR2 is FQNEAQ. The CDR3 covers 18 residues. CDR3 nucleotide sequence: TGTGCCAGCAGCTTAACCCAGCGGGTAAGGTTCCCGAACACTGAAGCTTTCTTT. It is translated as CASSLTQRVRFPNTEAFF. The entire variable domain, with the rest obtained from reference TRBV7-8 and TRBJ1-1, is as follows: GAGVSQSPRYKVAKRGQDVALRCDPISGHVSLFWYQQALGQGPEFLTYFQNEAQLDKSGLPSDRFFAERPEGSVSTLKIQRTQQEDSAVYLCASSLTQRVRFPNTEAFFGQGTRLTVV.

A word on this clone: Other DNA sequences from this sample encode an identical CDR3 as well. The genes are TRBV7-9 and TRBJ1-2; D perhaps matches TRBD1 (6 bases). The CDR3 totals 13 residues. Between the trimmed V and J ends, which lost 6 bases and 3 bases, there was a span of 11 bases. Germline V gene data show CDR1 as SEHNR and CDR2 as FQNEAQ (reference sequence). The CDR3 DNA is TGTGCCAGCAGTCCACAGGGTTACTATGGCTACACCTTC. Protein: CASSPQGYYGYTF.

In regard to this clone: Different DNA sequences within this sample yield the same CDR3. The J gene is TRBJ1-6, the V gene TRBV11-2; TRBD1 is a possible D gene (5 bases). This CDR3 has 12 residues. The V and J ends lost 7 bases and 10 bases respectively, with 11 bases between them. Germline loops: CDR1 SGHAT, CDR2 FQNNGV. The CDR3 spells CASTQGGSPLHF. CDR3 nucleotides: TGTGCCAGCACCCAGGGAGGCTCACCCCTCCACTTT.

The CDR3 coding sequence is TGCAGCGTTGAGGGGGGGGACCCGCTACCCACTGAAGCTTTCTTT. It translates to CSVEGGDPLPTEAFF. The V call is TRBV29-1, the J call TRBJ1-1; D is perhaps TRBD1 (5 bases). The CDR3 spans 15 residues. V dropped 3 bases and J dropped 4 bases, with 18 bases sitting between them. Germline V gives CDR1 SQVTM, CDR2 ANQGSEA.

This chain joins TRBV5-5 and TRBJ2-1; TRBD1 might be the D (5 bases). The length of the CDR3 is 15 residues. In germline, CDR1 is SGHKS, CDR2 YYEKEE (reference sequence). Trimming left V 0 bases short and J 7 bases short, with 14 bases between. The CDR3: CASSLEPGWRNEQFF. The CDR3 region has the DNA TGTGCCAGCAGCTTGGAGCCAGGGTGGCGGAATGAGCAGTTCTTC.

The chain uses TRBV6-5 and TRBJ1-6, with 7 bases matching TRBD1. V lost 4 bases and J lost 7; bases outside the gene matches: 4. This CDR3 spans 14 amino acids. Germline CDR1 and CDR2: MNHEY and SVGAGI. The CDR3 is CASSSQGGNSPLHF. DNA for the CDR3: TGTGCCAGCAGTTCTCAGGGGGGCAATTCACCCCTCCACTTT.

The rearrangement uses TRBV9 and TRBJ2-7, with D tentatively TRBD2 (7 bases). The CDR3 has 13 residues. Germline V CDR1 and CDR2: SGDLS, YYNGEE. With 4 bases removed from V and 3 bases from J, the gap between germline ends came to 11 bases. CDR3 in amino acids: CASSPGGLYEQYF. CDR3 nucleotides: TGTGCCAGCAGCCCGGGGGGCCTCTACGAGCAGTACTTC.

The chain links TRBV11-3 to TRBJ2-3; D uncertain. V was pared by 4 bases and J by 2 bases, with 13 bases between. Per the germline V gene, CDR1 is SGHNT and CDR2 is YENEEA. The CDR3 has 15 amino acids. The CDR3: CASSSAREFTDTQYF. For the CDR3, the DNA is TGTGCCAGCAGCTCGGCTAGAGAATTCACAGATACGCAGTATTTT.

The chain links TRBV13 to TRBJ2-1, with 7 bases identical to TRBD1. CDR1 and CDR2 from the germline V gene are PRHDT and FYEKMQ (reference sequence). V lost 4 bases, J lost 4 bases, and 10 bases stayed unmatched. This CDR3 has 16 residues. This CDR3 reads CASSSTTGTVYNEQFF. The CDR3 nucleotides are TGTGCCAGCAGCTCCACGACCGGGACAGTTTACAATGAGCAGTTCTTC.

The V call is TRBV6-5, the J call TRBJ1-5; D remains ambiguous. Germline V gives CDR1 MNHEY, CDR2 SVGAGI. Trimming left V 5 bases short and J 6 bases short, with 17 bases between. The CDR3 sequence is 15 residues long. The CDR3 spells CASSGLVWEGQPQHF. The CDR3 DNA is TGTGCCAGCAGTGGCCTCGTCTGGGAGGGTCAGCCCCAGCATTTT.

The chain uses TRBV19 and TRBJ1-2; D remains ambiguous. CDR3 length: 17 amino acids. Trimming removed 6 bases at V and 4 bases at J, with 24 bases between. In germline, CDR1 is LNHDA, CDR2 SQIVND (reference sequence). The CDR3 DNA follows: TGTGCCAGTAGCACTAAGCTTGGCGGCGGGGATGGCTATGGCTACACCTTC. Protein: CASSTKLGGGDGYGYTF.

V and J are TRBV6-5 and TRBJ2-7, with TRBD2 matching over 8 bases. V shed 2 bases and J 2 bases; nucleotides not matched to a gene: 5. Germline V gene lookup returns CDR1 MNHEY and CDR2 SVGAGI. The CDR3 sequence is 15 residues long. The CDR3 nucleotides are TGTGCCAGCAGTTACGGGGTAGCGGGGACCTACGAGCAGTACTTC. It translates to CASSYGVAGTYEQYF.

The CDR3 protein is CASRTVIQGANYGYTF. The CDR3 coding sequence is TGTGCCAGTAGAACGGTAATACAGGGAGCTAACTATGGCTACACCTTC. The chain has TRBV19 and TRBJ1-2; tentative D call: TRBD1 (6 bases). Trimming pared 6 bases from V and 0 bases from J, leaving 17 bases between. Germline loops: CDR1 LNHDA, CDR2 SQIVND (reference sequence). The CDR3 is made up of 16 amino acids. Combining the CDR3 with reference TRBV19 and TRBJ1-2 gives the whole variable domain DGGITQSPKYLFRKEGQNVTLSCEQNLNHDAMYWYRQDPGQGLRLIYYSQIVNDFQKGDIAEGYSVSREKKESFPLTVTSAQKNPTAFYLCASRTVIQGANYGYTFGSGTRLTVV.